These 4 T cell receptor beta chains originate from one sample sequenced in a study of memory CD4+ T cells and cytomegalovirus serostatus. Clones were sequenced by immunoSEQ multiplex PCR, and TCRdb holds only the in-frame ones, with some missing. The data contain some 66,000 clones, 75% to 80% of them singletons. Single viable CD3+CD4+CD8-CD45RO+ cells were sorted as the memory CD4+ T cells. Sequences were obtained from memory CD4+ T cells from blood. These receptors originate from an adult in good health and CMV-seropositive.

The chain recombines TRBV6-1 with TRBJ2-2; D gene ambiguous. The V end was cut by 2 bases, the J end by 1 base, with 8 bases between. The CDR3 is 15 amino acids. The germline V gene encodes CDR1 MNHNS and CDR2 SASEGT. In DNA, the CDR3 is TGTGCCAGCAGTGAAAGGAACAGGAACACCGGGGAGCTGTTTTTT. Translation: CASSERNRNTGELFF.

There are many counts of this clone. The rearrangement links TRBV7-2 to TRBJ2-3; the match to TRBD2 covers 7 bases. V gave up 2 bases and J gave up 2 bases; unmatched junction bases: 7. Looked up from germline, CDR1 is SGHTA and CDR2 is FQGNSA. The CDR3 has 16 residues. CDR3 protein: CASSLQAGSPTDTQYF. The CDR3 coding sequence is TGTGCCAGCAGCTTACAAGCGGGATCCCCCACAGATACGCAGTATTTT.

The rearrangement links TRBV5-1 to TRBJ2-5; the match to TRBD2 covers 10 bases. With V trimmed by 4 bases and J by 3 bases, 3 bases remained unmatched. CDR3 size: 14 residues. Germline lookup yields CDR1 SGHRS and CDR2 YFSETQ. For the CDR3, the DNA is TGCGCCAGCAGCGTCGGACTAGCGGAAGAGACCCAGTACTTC. Its translation: CASSVGLAEETQYF.

The J gene is TRBJ2-7, the V gene TRBV2; D may be TRBD2 (5 bases). The CDR3 loop spans 11 amino acids. Germline assignment: CDR1 SNHLY and CDR2 FYNNEI. Trimming stripped 2 bases from V and 7 bases from J, with 6 bases between. The CDR3 sequence: CASSERDEQYF. The CDR3 DNA is TGTGCCAGCAGTGAACGGGATGAGCAGTACTTC.